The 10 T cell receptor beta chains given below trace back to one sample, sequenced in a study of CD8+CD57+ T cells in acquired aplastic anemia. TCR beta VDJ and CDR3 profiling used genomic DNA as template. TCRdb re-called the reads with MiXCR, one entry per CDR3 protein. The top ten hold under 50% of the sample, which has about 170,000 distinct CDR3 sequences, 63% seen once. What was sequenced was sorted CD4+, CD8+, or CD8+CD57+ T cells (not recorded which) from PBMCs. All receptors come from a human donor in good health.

CDR3 nucleotide sequence: TGTGCCAGCAGCCCCGGACTAGTTTCCGATGAGCAGTTCTTC. It encodes CASSPGLVSDEQFF. This chain joins TRBV9 and TRBJ2-1, with TRBD2 identical over 7 bases. CDR3 size: 14 residues. The germline V gene encodes CDR1 SGDLS and CDR2 YYNGEE. Losses at the gene ends were 4 bases for V and 8 bases for J; bases not matched to a gene: 9.

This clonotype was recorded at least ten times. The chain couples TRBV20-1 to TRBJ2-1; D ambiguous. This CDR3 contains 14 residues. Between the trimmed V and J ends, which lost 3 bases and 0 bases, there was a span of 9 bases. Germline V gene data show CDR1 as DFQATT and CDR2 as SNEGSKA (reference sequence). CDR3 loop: CSASRASSYNEQFF. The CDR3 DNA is TGCAGTGCTAGTAGGGCGAGCTCCTACAATGAGCAGTTCTTC.

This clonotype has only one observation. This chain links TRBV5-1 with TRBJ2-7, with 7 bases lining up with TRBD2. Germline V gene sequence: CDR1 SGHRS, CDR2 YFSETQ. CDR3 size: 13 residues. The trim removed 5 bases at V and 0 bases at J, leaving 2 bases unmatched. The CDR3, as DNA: TGCGCCAGCAGGGGGACTAACTCCTACGAGCAGTACTTC. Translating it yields CASRGTNSYEQYF.

The CDR3 reads CASSLGQLGTEAFF. CDR3 DNA: TGTGCCAGCAGCTTGGGACAGTTGGGCACTGAAGCTTTCTTT. This chain connects TRBV11-1 to TRBJ1-1; 7 bases align to TRBD1. Germline V gives CDR1 SGHAT, CDR2 FQDESV (reference sequence). J gave up 4 bases and V 3 bases, and 5 bases lay outside the gene matches. The CDR3 contains 14 residues.

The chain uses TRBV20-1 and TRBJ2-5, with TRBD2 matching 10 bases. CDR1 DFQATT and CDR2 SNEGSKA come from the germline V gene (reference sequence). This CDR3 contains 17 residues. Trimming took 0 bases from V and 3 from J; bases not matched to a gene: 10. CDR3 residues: CSARDLPSGRWEETQYF. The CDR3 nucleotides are TGCAGTGCTAGAGACCTTCCTAGCGGGAGATGGGAAGAGACCCAGTACTTC.

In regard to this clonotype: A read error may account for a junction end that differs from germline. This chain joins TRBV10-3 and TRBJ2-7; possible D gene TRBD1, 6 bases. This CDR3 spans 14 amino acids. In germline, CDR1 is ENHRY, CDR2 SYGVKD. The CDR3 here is CDISSQGKVNEQYF. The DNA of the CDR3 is TGTGACATCAGTTCACAGGGTAAGGTCAACGAGCAGTACTTC.

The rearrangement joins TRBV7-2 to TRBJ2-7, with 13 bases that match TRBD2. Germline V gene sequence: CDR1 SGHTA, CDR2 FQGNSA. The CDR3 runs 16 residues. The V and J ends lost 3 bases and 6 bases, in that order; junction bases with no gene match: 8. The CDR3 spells CASSLDGLAGAVEQYF. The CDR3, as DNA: TGTGCCAGCAGCTTGGACGGACTAGCGGGAGCTGTCGAGCAGTACTTC.

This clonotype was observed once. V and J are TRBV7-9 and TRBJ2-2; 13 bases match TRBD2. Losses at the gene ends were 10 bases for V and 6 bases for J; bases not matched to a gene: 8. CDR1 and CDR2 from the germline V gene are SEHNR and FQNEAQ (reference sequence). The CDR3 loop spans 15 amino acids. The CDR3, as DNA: TGTGCCATCAGACCGGGACTAGCGGGGTCCGGGGAGCTGTTTTTT. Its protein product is CAIRPGLAGSGELFF.

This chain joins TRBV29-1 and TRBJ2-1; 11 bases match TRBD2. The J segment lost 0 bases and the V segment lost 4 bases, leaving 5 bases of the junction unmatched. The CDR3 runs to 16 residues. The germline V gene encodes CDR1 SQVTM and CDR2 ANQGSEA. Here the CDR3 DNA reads TGCAGCGTTGGCAGACTAGCGGGGAGCTCCTACAATGAGCAGTTCTTC. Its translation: CSVGRLAGSSYNEQFF.

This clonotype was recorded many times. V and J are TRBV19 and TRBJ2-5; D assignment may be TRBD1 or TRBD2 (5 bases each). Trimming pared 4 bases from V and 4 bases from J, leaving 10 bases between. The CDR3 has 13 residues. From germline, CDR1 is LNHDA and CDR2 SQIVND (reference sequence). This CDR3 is CASSRGVLETQYF. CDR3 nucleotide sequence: TGTGCCAGTAGTAGAGGGGTGTTAGAGACCCAGTACTTC.